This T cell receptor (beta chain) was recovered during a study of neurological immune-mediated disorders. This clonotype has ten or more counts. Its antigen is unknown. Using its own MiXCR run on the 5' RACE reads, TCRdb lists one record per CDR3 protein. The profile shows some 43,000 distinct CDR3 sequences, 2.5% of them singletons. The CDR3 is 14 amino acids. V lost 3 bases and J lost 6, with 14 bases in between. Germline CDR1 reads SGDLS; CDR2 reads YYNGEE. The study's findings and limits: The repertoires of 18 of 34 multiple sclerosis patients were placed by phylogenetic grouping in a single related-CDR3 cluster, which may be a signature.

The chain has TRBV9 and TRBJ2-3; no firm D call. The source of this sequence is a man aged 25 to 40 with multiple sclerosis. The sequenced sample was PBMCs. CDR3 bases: TGTGCCAGCAGCGCACCGTTGGATTTGGATACGCAGTATTTT. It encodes CASSAPLDLDTQYF.